This TCR beta chain stems from a study of PD-L1 blockade in urothelial cancer. TCRdb's table, derived via immunoSEQ multiplex PCR, lists solely in-frame clones and lacks some. The data contain 65,000 to 80,000 clones, 90% of them seen just once; the ten biggest clones take up 4.5%. As for this clone: This specimen includes other DNA sequences encoding the same CDR3.

Time point: pretreatment peripheral blood. The material was PBMCs, obtained around atezolizumab (anti-PD-L1) treatment. This clonotype was obtained from a man aged 70 or older with urothelial cancer.

The CDR3 loop is CASSWRGSPGEQYF. The CDR3 nucleotides are TGTGCCAGCAGTTGGCGGGGGTCGCCGGGGGAGCAGTACTTC. The chain joins TRBV5-6 to TRBJ2-7; 7 nucleotides match TRBD2. Germline loops: CDR1 SGHDT, CDR2 YYEEEE. This CDR3 spans 14 amino acids. J lost 7 bases, V lost 5 bases, and 12 bases had no gene match.